These 18 T cell receptor beta chains came from one sample sequenced in a study of beta chain features in type 1 diabetes. These TCRs' antigens remain unknown. The investigators reverse transcribed all of the isolated RNA, so they sequenced expressed TCRB transcripts. This table comes from immunoSEQ multiplex PCR, and its TCRdb copy is limited to in-frame clones, with some not included. The sample includes 680,000 or so clones, roughly 12% of them seen just once. Whole-study findings and limits: Moderate yet significant TCRB CDR3 shortening was seen in Type 1 diabetes patients in all four CD4+ subsets.

Sequencing input: naive CD4+ T cells from blood. The receptors come from a man between 18 and 35 years old with type 1 diabetes.

Turning to this clone: The same CDR3 can be traced to other DNA sequences in this sample. The chain carries TRBV13 and TRBJ2-6, with D unclear. From germline, CDR1 is PRHDT and CDR2 FYEKMQ (reference sequence). The V end was cut by 5 bases, the J end by 4 bases, with 15 bases between. The CDR3 loop spans 16 amino acids. The CDR3 here is CASSPVSFGGANVLTF. CDR3 nucleotide sequence: TGTGCCAGCAGCCCAGTGAGTTTCGGAGGGGCCAACGTCCTGACTTTC.

The V gene is TRBV5-1, the J gene TRBJ2-5, with TRBD1 matching over 7 bases. The CDR3 consists of 15 residues. V shed 3 bases and J 5 bases; nucleotides not matched to a gene: 10. Germline loops: CDR1 SGHRS, CDR2 YFSETQ. In DNA, the CDR3 is TGCGCCAGCAGCTCCACGACAGGGTTAAGGGAGACCCAGTACTTC. Translated: CASSSTTGLRETQYF. Supplemented by reference TRBV5-1 and TRBJ2-5, the full variable domain reads KAGVTQTPRYLIKTRGQQVTLSCSPISGHRSVSWYQQTPGQGLQFLFEYFSETQRNKGNFPGRFSGRQFSNSRSEMNVSTLELGDSALYLCASSSTTGLRETQYFGPGTRLLVL.

This clone turned up a few times. The V and J genes are TRBV19 and TRBJ2-3; D is ambiguous. The ends were cut back, 3 bases at V and 0 bases at J, with 7 bases in the middle. The CDR3 length is 14 residues. Germline CDR1 is LNHDA and CDR2 is SQIVND (reference sequence). The CDR3 DNA reads TGTGCCAGTAGTATGATTCCTAGCACAGATACGCAGTATTTT. Translating it yields CASSMIPSTDTQYF.

A remark on this clone: This specimen includes other DNA sequences encoding the same CDR3. This chain joins TRBV18 and TRBJ2-7; possibly TRBD1 for D (6 bases). V lost 3 bases and J lost 2, with 8 bases in between. Germline V gene sequence: CDR1 KGHSH, CDR2 LQKENI. The CDR3 is made up of 13 amino acids. The CDR3 bases are TGTGCCAGCTCACCGGACAGTACCTACGAGCAGTACTTC. This codes for CASSPDSTYEQYF.

This clone was counted only a few times. This chain joins TRBV15 and TRBJ1-5, with D perhaps TRBD1 (6 bases). The germline CDR1 and CDR2 sequences are LNHNV and YYDKDF (reference sequence). The CDR3 loop spans 17 amino acids. V lost 3 bases, J lost 0 bases, and 15 bases lay in between. The CDR3 reads CATSRSQTGLSNQPQHF. CDR3 nucleotides: TGTGCCACCAGCAGGTCCCAGACAGGCCTTAGCAATCAGCCCCAGCATTTT.

This clone was observed a few times. The V gene is TRBV30, the J gene TRBJ1-1; no firm D call. The germline CDR1 and CDR2 sequences are GTSNPN and SVGIG (reference sequence). This CDR3 has 13 residues. The ends were cut back, 0 bases at V and 1 base at J, with 6 bases in the middle. CDR3 bases: TGTGCCTGGAGTGTAGTGGGGAACACTGAAGCTTTCTTT. This encodes CAWSVVGNTEAFF.

Remarks on this clone: Additional DNA sequences in this sample encode the identical CDR3. The gene calls are TRBV30 and TRBJ2-7, with D unresolved. Germline lookup yields CDR1 GTSNPN and CDR2 SVGIG (reference sequence). The CDR3 runs to 12 residues. V lost 0 bases and J lost 0, with 3 bases in between. The CDR3 loop reads CAWSVVSYEQYF. In nucleotides, the CDR3 is TGTGCCTGGAGTGTAGTCTCCTACGAGCAGTACTTC. The full variable domain, in which reference TRBV30 and TRBJ2-7 provide the parts outside the CDR3, is SQTIHQWPATLVQPVGSPLSLECTVEGTSNPNLYWYRQAAGRGLQLLFYSVGIGQISSEVPQNLSASRPQDRQFILSSKKLLLSDSGFYLCAWSVVSYEQYFGPGTRLTVT.

V usage is TRBV4-1 and J usage is TRBJ2-3; 9 bases match TRBD2. CDR1 and CDR2 (germline): MGHRA, YSYEKL. The CDR3 consists of 16 residues. V gave up 4 bases and J gave up 5 bases; unmatched junction bases: 10. CDR3 loop: CASSPSQAGGVDTQYF. CDR3 DNA: TGCGCCAGCAGCCCGAGTCAAGCGGGGGGCGTAGATACGCAGTATTTT.

The chain links TRBV7-2 to TRBJ2-5, with D possibly called TRBD1 or TRBD2 (5 bases each). The germline CDR1 and CDR2 sequences are SGHTA and FQGNSA. The CDR3 runs to 15 residues. Trimming removed 7 bases from V and 4 bases from J, with 19 bases in between. The CDR3 spells CASTPTRQGAETQYF. For the CDR3, the DNA is TGTGCCAGCACCCCCACTAGGCAGGGAGCAGAGACCCAGTACTTC.

The J gene is TRBJ1-2, the V gene TRBV5-6; 8 bases line up with TRBD1. Trimming at V came to 2 bases and at J to 5 bases, leaving 5 bases not matched to a gene. CDR3 length equals 14 residues. The germline V gene encodes CDR1 SGHDT and CDR2 YYEEEE. The CDR3 here is CASSFPGGKYGYTF. The CDR3 DNA reads TGTGCCAGCAGCTTTCCAGGGGGCAAGTATGGCTACACCTTC.

The gene calls are TRBV14 and TRBJ1-5, with D hard to call. Germline CDR1 SGHDN, CDR2 FVKESK. Trimming removed 4 bases from V and 2 bases from J, with 12 bases in between. This CDR3 comprises 15 residues. The CDR3 here is CASSPEGVRNQPQHF. The CDR3 DNA follows: TGTGCCAGCAGCCCTGAAGGAGTTCGCAATCAGCCCCAGCATTTT.

The chain recombines TRBV2 with TRBJ1-1; TRBD1 matches at 7 bases. Germline V CDR1 and CDR2: SNHLY, FYNNEI. This CDR3 comprises 13 residues. V dropped 4 bases and J dropped 7; count of bases not matched to a gene: 6. The CDR3 DNA follows: TGTGCCAGCAGTGGGACAGGAAGCGGTGAAGCTTTCTTT. Protein sequence: CASSGTGSGEAFF.

This clone was recorded a few times. The rearrangement joins TRBV7-2 to TRBJ1-1; weak D call: TRBD1 (6 bases). Trimming cost V 4 bases and J 1 base, with 19 bases left between them. The CDR3 is 17 residues long. The germline V gene encodes CDR1 SGHTA and CDR2 FQGNSA. The CDR3 sequence: CASSSKYGTIQNTEAFF. In DNA, the CDR3 is TGTGCCAGCAGCTCCAAATATGGGACAATCCAGAACACTGAAGCTTTCTTT.

This clone was found a few times. The V call is TRBV4-1, the J call TRBJ1-2; D remains ambiguous. V lost 1 base, J lost 2 bases, and 8 bases lay in between. The CDR3 extends over 14 amino acids. Germline V gene lookup returns CDR1 MGHRA and CDR2 YSYEKL. CDR3 region: CASSQAAINYGYTF. CDR3 nucleotide sequence: TGCGCCAGCAGCCAAGCCGCCATAAACTATGGCTACACCTTC.

This clone occurred a few times. This chain joins TRBV9 and TRBJ2-7; perhaps TRBD1 as D (6 bases). Germline assignment: CDR1 SGDLS and CDR2 YYNGEE. The CDR3 loop spans 14 amino acids. With 1 base removed from V and 5 bases from J, the gap between germline ends came to 13 bases. The chain's CDR3 is CASSVLGAPNEQYF. The CDR3 coding sequence is TGTGCCAGCAGCGTATTGGGGGCGCCCAACGAGCAGTACTTC.

CDR3 in DNA: TGTGCCACCCGAGGGAACTCCTACGAGCAGTACTTC. Protein: CATRGNSYEQYF. The chain uses TRBV10-3 and TRBJ2-7, with a weak D call TRBD2 (5 bases). V dropped 10 bases and J dropped 0 bases, with 10 bases sitting between them. Germline lookup yields CDR1 ENHRY and CDR2 SYGVKD. The CDR3 totals 12 residues.

The V and J genes are TRBV6-6 and TRBJ1-2, with D perhaps matching TRBD1 (5 bases). Germline CDR1 reads MNHNY; CDR2 reads SVGAGI (reference sequence). Trimming stripped 0 bases from V and 9 bases from J, with 14 bases between. The CDR3 runs 14 residues. CDR3 sequence: CASSYSESGASYTF. The CDR3 DNA is TGTGCCAGCAGTTACTCAGAGTCTGGGGCTAGCTACACCTTC.

There are a few counts of this clone. The chain links TRBV7-3 to TRBJ2-1; D is possibly TRBD1 or TRBD2 (5 bases each). V shed 0 bases and J shed 13 bases, with 16 bases lying between them. Germline CDR1 is SGHTA and CDR2 is FQGTGA. The CDR3 runs to 14 residues. CDR3 nucleotides: TGTGCCAGCAGCTTAACTGGCGGGCTGGGGGACCAGTTCTTC. Its protein is CASSLTGGLGDQFF.